Below, 18 T cell receptor beta chains from the same sample are listed, as sequenced in a study of T-cell reconstitution after alpha-beta-depleted transplantation in children (dated by TCRdb to the mid-2010s). Library preparation employed PCR. Sequenced using an Illumina HiSeq 2500. To normalize quantification of the TCRbeta repertoire, the TCR libraries were built with molecular barcoding that relied on unique molecular identifiers. TCRdb applied fastp at Q25 and MiXCR to the public reads, then kept only in-frame beta chains. Here each entry gathers all rows of one CDR3 protein and keeps the most common genes and DNA. Here the sample has over 15,000 distinct CDR3 sequences; roughly 12% occur a single time. 60% to 75% of the sample rests with the top ten. The treatment or condition label for this specimen denotes: allogeneic hematopoietic cell transplantation with graft depleted of TCRalphabeta T cells and CD19 B cells.

Sequences were derived from PBMCs, mostly from graft donor cells, sampled 180 days after TCRalphabeta/CD19-depleted stem cell transplant. The receptors shown here come from a boy in the first two years of life who had a stem cell transplant for Wiskott-Aldrich syndrome, so the T cells may come from the graft donor.

This clonotype was seen at least ten times. The V call is TRBV28, the J call TRBJ2-5; D is perhaps TRBD2 (6 bases). This CDR3 has 12 amino acids. With 8 bases removed from V and 4 bases from J, the gap between germline ends came to 11 bases. Germline-derived CDR1 and CDR2 are MDHEN and SYDVKM. CDR3 bases: TGTGCCAGCGCCGGGGGAGGAGAGACCCAGTACTTC. Translating it yields CASAGGGETQYF.

This clonotype was observed many times. The V gene is TRBV6-5, the J gene TRBJ2-3, with 8 bases aligning to TRBD1. The J segment lost 5 bases and the V segment lost 5 bases, leaving 15 bases of the junction unmatched. Germline V gene lookup returns CDR1 MNHEY and CDR2 SVGAGI. The CDR3 is made up of 17 amino acids. CDR3 in DNA: TGTGCCAGCAGTATCTTAGACAGGGGCCCGGGTAGAGATACGCAGTATTTT. This sequence encodes CASSILDRGPGRDTQYF.

This clonotype was seen ten or more times. The rearrangement joins TRBV5-1 to TRBJ1-2; no reliable D call. CDR1 SGHRS and CDR2 YFSETQ come from the germline V gene. V lost 0 bases, J lost 5 bases, and 8 bases lay in between. The CDR3 extends over 13 amino acids. The chain's CDR3 is CASSLDREYGYTF. In nucleotides, the CDR3 is TGCGCCAGCAGCTTGGACAGAGAATATGGCTACACCTTC.

This clonotype has only a few counts. This chain joins TRBV7-9 and TRBJ2-1; TRBD1 aligns across 9 bases. V dropped 9 bases and J dropped 6; count of bases not matched to a gene: 6. The germline V gene encodes CDR1 SEHNR and CDR2 FQNEAQ (reference sequence). This CDR3 is 13 amino acids long. The DNA for the CDR3 is TGTGCCAGATCCGGGACAGGGCCCAATGAGCAGTTCTTC. Translated, it gives CARSGTGPNEQFF.

This clonotype appeared many times. The chain joins TRBV5-8 to TRBJ1-5; 7 bases map to TRBD1. With 0 bases clipped from V and 7 bases from J, the junction kept 10 bases outside the gene matches. CDR3 length equals 16 residues. CDR1 SGHTS and CDR2 YDEGEE come from the germline V gene. Here the CDR3 reads CASSLGFRGNGQPQHF. CDR3 nucleotides: TGTGCCAGCAGCTTGGGGTTCAGGGGGAATGGACAGCCCCAGCATTTT.

The chain employs TRBV5-1 and TRBJ2-5, with D unclear. Germline CDR1 reads SGHRS; CDR2 reads YFSETQ. V lost 2 bases and J lost 1, with 9 bases in between. CDR3 size: 14 residues. The DNA for the CDR3 is TGCGCCAGCAGCTTTCGGTGGAGCCAAGAGACCCAGTACTTC. Protein product: CASSFRWSQETQYF.

In its sample, this clonotype was seen many times. The chain joins TRBV25-1 to TRBJ2-1; TRBD2 is a possible D gene (6 bases). Trimming removed 4 bases from V and 3 bases from J, with 10 bases in between. The CDR3 runs to 14 residues. Germline values: CDR1 MGHDK, CDR2 SYGVNS. Here the CDR3 DNA reads TGTGCCAGCAGTGCCGGAGGGGTCTACAATGAGCAGTTCTTC. Protein product: CASSAGGVYNEQFF.

The chain carries TRBV11-2 and TRBJ2-1; 12 nucleotides align to TRBD2. With 0 bases clipped from V and 8 bases from J, the junction kept 14 bases outside the gene matches. The CDR3 totals 19 residues. Germline V gives CDR1 SGHAT, CDR2 FQNNGV. The CDR3 reads CASSLDYRLAGDVGYEQFF. DNA of the CDR3: TGTGCCAGCAGCTTAGATTACCGACTAGCGGGAGATGTAGGGTATGAGCAGTTCTTC.

Many counts were recorded for this clonotype. The genes are TRBV12-3 or TRBV12-4 and TRBJ2-1; D possibly corresponds to TRBD2 (5 bases). CDR3 length: 15 amino acids. V lost 6 bases to trimming and J lost 10 bases, with 22 bases between them. CDR3 residues: CASRRTARRGLEQFF. The DNA of the CDR3 is TGTGCCAGCAGACGGACTGCCCGTCGAGGTTTGGAGCAGTTCTTC.

This clonotype was counted only a few times. This chain connects TRBV14 to TRBJ2-7; 11 bases agree with TRBD2. Germline CDR1 SGHDN, CDR2 FVKESK. This CDR3 region has 15 residues. V shed 4 bases and J 4 bases; nucleotides not matched to a gene: 6. CDR3 sequence (DNA): TGTGCCAGCAGCCGGACTAGCGGGCCTCCTTACGAGCAGTACTTC. The encoded protein is CASSRTSGPPYEQYF.

This clonotype was observed many times. The CDR3 DNA is TGTGCCAGCAGTCCCCAACTAGCGGGAGAGCAAGAGACCCAGTACTTC. As protein: CASSPQLAGEQETQYF. This rearrangement joins TRBV28 to TRBJ2-5, with 11 bases identical to TRBD2. The germline gives CDR1 MDHEN, CDR2 SYDVKM. Unmatched junction bases numbered 7, after V lost 5 bases and J lost 2 bases. The CDR3 sequence is 16 residues long.

This clonotype was seen a few times. V and J are TRBV18 and TRBJ1-1; TRBD1 might be the D (5 bases). Trimming removed 4 bases at V and 4 bases at J, with 28 bases between. The CDR3 extends over 19 amino acids. Germline V gene data show CDR1 as KGHSH and CDR2 as LQKENI. CDR3 sequence (DNA): TGTGCCAGCTCACATTGGCCGGGACCGAAGACCCCATTGCCCACTGAAGCTTTCTTT. Its translation is CASSHWPGPKTPLPTEAFF.

This clonotype is medium-sized (0.01 to 0.1%). The chain is built from TRBV20-1 and TRBJ1-5; D ambiguous. Trimming took 0 bases from V and 8 from J, leaving 14 bases between them. Per the germline V gene, CDR1 is DFQATT and CDR2 is SNEGSKA (reference sequence). This CDR3 has 14 amino acids. CDR3 amino acids: CSARDREGSKPQHF. The CDR3 DNA follows: TGCAGTGCTAGAGATAGAGAAGGGAGCAAGCCCCAGCATTTT.

This clonotype appeared a few times. The chain recombines TRBV21-1 with TRBJ1-3. TRBV21-1 is a known pseudogene. The CDR3 runs to 14 residues. Here the CDR3 reads CASNGVTTGNTIYF. The CDR3, as DNA: TGTGCCAGCAATGGGGTTACAACTGGAAACACCATATATTTT.

Notes on this clonotype: Relative to the germline gene, one junction end is altered; a read error may explain this. The CDR3, as DNA: TGTGCCAGGAGCTGGGGGCTGGAACTCTACGAGCAGTACTTC. It is translated as CARSWGLELYEQYF. The chain is built from TRBV5-6 and TRBJ2-7; a possible D gene is TRBD1 (6 bases). CDR1 SGHDT and CDR2 YYEEEE come from the germline V gene. The CDR3 totals 14 residues.

The gene calls are TRBV20-1 and TRBJ1-1; TRBD1 is a possible D gene (6 bases). This CDR3 has 17 amino acids. Germline assignment: CDR1 DFQATT and CDR2 SNEGSKA (reference sequence). Trimming stripped 0 bases from V and 3 bases from J, with 20 bases between. This CDR3 reads CSARDGQLYPMYTEAFF. Here the CDR3 DNA reads TGCAGTGCTAGAGATGGACAGTTATATCCGATGTACACTGAAGCTTTCTTT.

This clonotype showed up just a few times. The chain links TRBV18 to TRBJ2-3; possibly TRBD1 for D (5 bases). Germline-derived CDR1 and CDR2 are KGHSH and LQKENI. Trimming cost V 3 bases and J 6 bases, with 13 bases left between them. The CDR3 runs to 14 residues. The CDR3 DNA is TGTGCCAGCTCACCCGGCAGGGTGTCGGATACGCAGTATTTT. Its protein product is CASSPGRVSDTQYF.

The J gene is TRBJ1-1, the V gene TRBV7-9; TRBD1 might be the D (5 bases). Trimming left V 6 bases short and J 5 bases short, with 10 bases between. Germline CDR1 SEHNR, CDR2 FQNEAQ (reference sequence). The CDR3 runs 12 residues. In nucleotides, the CDR3 is TGTGCCAGCAGGGTTGGGGGGACTGAAGCTTTCTTT. Amino acids: CASRVGGTEAFF.